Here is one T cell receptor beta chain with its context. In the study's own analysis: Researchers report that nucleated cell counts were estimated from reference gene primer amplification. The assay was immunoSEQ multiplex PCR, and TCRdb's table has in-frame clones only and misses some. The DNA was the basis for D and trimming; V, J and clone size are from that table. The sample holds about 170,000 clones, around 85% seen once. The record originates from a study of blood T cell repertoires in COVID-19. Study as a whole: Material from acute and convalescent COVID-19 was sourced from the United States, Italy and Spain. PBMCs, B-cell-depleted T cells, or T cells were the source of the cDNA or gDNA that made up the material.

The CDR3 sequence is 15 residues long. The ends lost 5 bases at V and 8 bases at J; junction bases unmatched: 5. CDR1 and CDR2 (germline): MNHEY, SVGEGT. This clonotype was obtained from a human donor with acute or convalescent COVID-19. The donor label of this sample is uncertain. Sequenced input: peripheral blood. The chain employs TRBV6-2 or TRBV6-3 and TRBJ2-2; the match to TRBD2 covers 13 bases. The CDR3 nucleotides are TGTGCCAGCAGTGGGGGACTAGCGGGAACAGGGGAGCTGTTTTTT. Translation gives CASSGGLAGTGELFF.